The 6 T cell receptor beta chains below were found in one sample sequenced in a study of T cells after yellow fever vaccination. TCRdb itself ran the 5' RACE reads through MiXCR, one entry per CDR3 protein. The table shows 300,000 to 400,000 distinct CDR3 sequences, with approximately 13% occurring only once. This sample comprised CD4+ T cells sorted from PBMCs, obtained 15 days after the yellow fever booster vaccination. The receptors come from a man between 18 and 35 years old who received the YFV17D yellow fever vaccine.

There are a few counts of this clonotype. This chain joins TRBV2 and TRBJ2-7; TRBD1 agrees at 9 bases. With 8 bases clipped from V and 4 bases from J, the junction kept 9 bases outside the gene matches. The CDR3 length is 14 residues. The V gene's germline CDR1 is SNHLY and CDR2 FYNNEI. The chain's CDR3 is CASGRDRDGYEQYF. CDR3 bases: TGTGCCAGCGGCCGGGACAGGGACGGTTACGAGCAGTACTTC. Full variable domain (remainder filled in from reference TRBV2 and TRBJ2-7): EPEVTQTPSHQVTQMGQEVILRCVPISNHLYFYWYRQILGQKVEFLVSFYNNEISEKSEIFDDQFSVERPDGSNFTLKIRSTKLEDSAMYFCASGRDRDGYEQYFGPGTRLTVT.

The V call is TRBV20-1, the J call TRBJ1-1, with a weak D call TRBD1 (5 bases). Trimming left V 1 base short and J 4 bases short, with 7 bases between. Germline CDR1 is DFQATT and CDR2 is SNEGSKA (reference sequence). The CDR3 runs to 12 residues. The CDR3 region has the DNA TGCAGTGCTAGAGCAGGGTCCACTGAAGCTTTCTTT. It is translated as CSARAGSTEAFF.

This rearrangement joins TRBV29-1 to TRBJ2-1; TRBD2 aligns across 15 bases. CDR3 length: 16 amino acids. Germline loops: CDR1 SQVTM, CDR2 ANQGSEA. The trim removed 6 bases at V and 4 bases at J, leaving 7 bases unmatched. The CDR3 region is CSVAGLAGGPYNEQFF. For the CDR3, the DNA is TGCAGCGTGGCGGGACTAGCGGGGGGTCCTTACAATGAGCAGTTCTTC.

This rearrangement joins TRBV4-3 to TRBJ2-7; D gene unclear. This CDR3 has 13 residues. The germline V gene encodes CDR1 LGHNA and CDR2 YSLEER. V dropped 3 bases and J dropped 7 bases, with 13 bases sitting between them. CDR3 in DNA: TGCGCCAGCAGCCAGGGTTACCCCGGAGAGCAGTACTTC. Amino acids: CASSQGYPGEQYF.

This clonotype was detected ten times or more. The rearrangement links TRBV5-6 to TRBJ2-7, with D hard to call. Germline loops: CDR1 SGHDT, CDR2 YYEEEE. The CDR3 sequence is 12 residues long. Trimming removed 2 bases at V and 3 bases at J, with 6 bases between. The DNA for the CDR3 is TGTGCCAGCAGCTTTCAAGGCTACGAGCAGTACTTC. This encodes CASSFQGYEQYF.

The chain carries TRBV5-1 and TRBJ2-6; D ambiguous. CDR3 length: 13 residues. Germline values: CDR1 SGHRS, CDR2 YFSETQ. Trimming stripped 0 bases from V and 6 bases from J, with 4 bases between. CDR3 in DNA: TGCGCCAGCAGCTTGGGTTTGGCCAACGTCCTGACTTTC. The encoded protein is CASSLGLANVLTF.